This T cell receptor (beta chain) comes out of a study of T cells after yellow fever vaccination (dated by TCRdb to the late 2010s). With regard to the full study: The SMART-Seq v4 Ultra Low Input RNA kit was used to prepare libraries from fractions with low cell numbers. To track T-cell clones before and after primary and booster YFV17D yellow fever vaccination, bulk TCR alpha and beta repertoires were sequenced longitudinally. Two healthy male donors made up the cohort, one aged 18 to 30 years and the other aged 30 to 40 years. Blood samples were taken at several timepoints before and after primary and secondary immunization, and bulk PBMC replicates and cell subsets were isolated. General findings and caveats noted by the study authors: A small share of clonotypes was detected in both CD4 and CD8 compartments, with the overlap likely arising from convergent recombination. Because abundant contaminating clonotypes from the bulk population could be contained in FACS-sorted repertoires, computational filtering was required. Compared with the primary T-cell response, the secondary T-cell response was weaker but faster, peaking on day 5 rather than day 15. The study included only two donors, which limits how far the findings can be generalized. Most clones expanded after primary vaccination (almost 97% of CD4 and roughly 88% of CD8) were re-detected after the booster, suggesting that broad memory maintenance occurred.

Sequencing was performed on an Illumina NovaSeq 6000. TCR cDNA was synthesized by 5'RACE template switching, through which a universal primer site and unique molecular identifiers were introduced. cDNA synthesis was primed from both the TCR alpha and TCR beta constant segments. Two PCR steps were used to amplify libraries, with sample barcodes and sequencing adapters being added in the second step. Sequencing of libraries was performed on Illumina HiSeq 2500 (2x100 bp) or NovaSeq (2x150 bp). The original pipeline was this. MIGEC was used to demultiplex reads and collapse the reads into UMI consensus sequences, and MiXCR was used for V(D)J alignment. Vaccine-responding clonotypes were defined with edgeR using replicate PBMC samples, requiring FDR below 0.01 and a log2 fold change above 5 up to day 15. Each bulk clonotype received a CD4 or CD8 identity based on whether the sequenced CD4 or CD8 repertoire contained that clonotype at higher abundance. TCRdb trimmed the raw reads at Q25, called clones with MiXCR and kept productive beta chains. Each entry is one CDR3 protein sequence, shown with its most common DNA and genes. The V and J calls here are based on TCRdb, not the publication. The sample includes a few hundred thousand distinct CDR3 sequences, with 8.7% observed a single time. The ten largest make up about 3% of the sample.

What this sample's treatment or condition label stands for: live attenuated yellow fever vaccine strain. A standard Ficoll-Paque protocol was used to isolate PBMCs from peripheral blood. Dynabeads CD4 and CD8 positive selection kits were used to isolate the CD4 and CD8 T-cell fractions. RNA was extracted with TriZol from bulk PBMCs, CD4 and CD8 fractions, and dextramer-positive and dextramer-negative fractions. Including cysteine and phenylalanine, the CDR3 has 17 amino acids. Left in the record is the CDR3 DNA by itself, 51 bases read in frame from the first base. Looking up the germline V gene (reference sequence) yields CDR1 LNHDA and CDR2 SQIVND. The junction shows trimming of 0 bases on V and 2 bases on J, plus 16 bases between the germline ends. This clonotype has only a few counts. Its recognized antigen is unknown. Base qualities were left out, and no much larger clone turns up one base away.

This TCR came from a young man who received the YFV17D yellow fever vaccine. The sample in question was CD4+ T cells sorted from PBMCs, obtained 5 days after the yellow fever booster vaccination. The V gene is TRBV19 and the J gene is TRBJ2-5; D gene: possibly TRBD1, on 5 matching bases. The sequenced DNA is TGTGCCAGTAGTATAGATCGTCGGGCAGGGATACAAGAGACCCAGTACTTC. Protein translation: CASSIDRRAGIQETQYF.